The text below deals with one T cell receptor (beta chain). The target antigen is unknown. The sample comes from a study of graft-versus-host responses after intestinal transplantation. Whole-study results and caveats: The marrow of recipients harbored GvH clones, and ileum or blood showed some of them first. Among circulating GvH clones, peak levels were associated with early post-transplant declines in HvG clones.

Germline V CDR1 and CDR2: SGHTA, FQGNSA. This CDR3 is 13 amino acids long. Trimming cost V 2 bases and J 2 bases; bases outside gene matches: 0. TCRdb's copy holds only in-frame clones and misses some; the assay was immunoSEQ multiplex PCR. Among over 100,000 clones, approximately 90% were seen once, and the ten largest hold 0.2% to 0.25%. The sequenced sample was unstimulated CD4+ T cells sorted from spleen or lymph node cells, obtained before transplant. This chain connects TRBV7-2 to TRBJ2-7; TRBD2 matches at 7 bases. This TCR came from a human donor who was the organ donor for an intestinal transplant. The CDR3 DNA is TGTGCCAGCAGCTTACGGGAGGCCTACGAGCAGTACTTC. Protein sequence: CASSLREAYEQYF.